The clone carrying this TCR beta chain was found many times. The target antigen is unknown. 5'-RACE, quantitative and with molecular barcodes, yielded the TCR beta libraries. TCRdb re-analysed the 5' RACE reads in MiXCR, keeping a single row per CDR3 protein. The sample contains fewer than 400,000 distinct CDR3 sequences, approximately 8.2% of which appear only once. This record comes from a study of CD8 T cells in ankylosing spondylitis. Findings of the study overall: Roughly 8 highly homologous variants formed a TCR beta motif that appeared characteristic of ankylosing spondylitis blood.

This CDR3 contains 14 residues. V was shortened by 5 bases and J by 11 bases, with 19 bases between the two germline ends. This TCR came from a male donor with ankylosing spondylitis. The gene calls are TRBV12-3 or TRBV12-4 and TRBJ2-1; D is unresolved. The sequenced sample was blood, either unsorted or a sorted T cell fraction (not recorded which). The CDR3 loop is CASSPPELTEKQFF. The CDR3 DNA reads TGTGCCAGCAGTCCCCCGGAACTGACCGAGAAGCAGTTCTTC.